This T cell receptor beta chain was obtained from a study of cytotoxic CD8 clonotypes in ibrutinib-treated CLL. Genomic DNA in an amount of around 2 micrograms was extracted from cryopreserved PBMCs and used for the preparation of TCR beta libraries. Germline V gene sequence: CDR1 SGHNT, CDR2 YENEEA. V lost 5 bases to trimming and J lost 7 bases; unmatched junction nucleotides: 13. CDR3 length: 17 amino acids. Assay used: immunoSEQ multiplex PCR; TCRdb lists only in-frame clones, some missing. This table holds about 40,000 clones, about two thirds found once. The material sequenced was PBMCs, taken at disease progression, from a patient treated with ibrutinib. This sequence joins TRBV11-3 and TRBJ2-2; 10 bases align to TRBD1. The clonotype was recovered from a human donor with chronic lymphocytic leukemia. CDR3 residues: CASSPYPGQGKDGELFF. CDR3 nucleotide sequence: TGTGCCAGCAGCCCCTACCCGGGACAGGGGAAAGACGGGGAGCTGTTTTTT.